These 29 T cell receptor beta chains were all obtained from the same sample, sequenced in a study of cytomegalovirus exposure and HLA in healthy donors. PCR involved 60 Vbeta and 13 Jbeta primers. Assay used: immunoSEQ multiplex PCR; TCRdb lists only in-frame clones, some missing. The repertoire includes about 150,000 clones, about 80% of them detected once, and 9.5% to 15% sits in the top ten. Source material: PBMCs. The origin of the receptors is a young man in good health and CMV-seropositive.

This chain connects TRBV18 to TRBJ1-1; D is unclear. The CDR3 is made up of 14 amino acids. V was shortened by 3 bases and J by 4 bases, with 12 bases between the two germline ends. CDR1 is KGHSH, CDR2 LQKENI, per germline. In nucleotides, the CDR3 is TGTGCCAGCTCACCTCTCTATCGGGGCACTGAAGCTTTCTTT. This translates into CASSPLYRGTEAFF.

The chain carries TRBV23-1 and TRBJ2-7, with TRBD1 as a possible D gene (5 bases). TRBV23-1 is flagged as an ORF with uncertain function. The CDR3 consists of 14 residues. V dropped 1 base and J dropped 2 bases, with 9 bases sitting between them. The CDR3 DNA sequence: TGCGCCAGCAGTCAATTGACAGTTACCTACGAGCAGTACTTC. This gives the protein CASSQLTVTYEQYF.

V is TRBV28 and J is TRBJ2-3; maybe TRBD2 (5 bases). Germline CDR1 and CDR2: MDHEN and SYDVKM. Between the trimmed V and J ends, which lost 6 bases and 4 bases, there was a span of 17 bases. This CDR3 has 15 residues. CDR3 in amino acids: CASRPRLNLPDTQYF. As DNA, the CDR3 is TGTGCCAGCAGGCCAAGACTAAACCTCCCAGATACGCAGTATTTT.

The V gene is TRBV5-6, the J gene TRBJ2-7; the match to TRBD1 covers 7 bases. After removal of 5 bases from V and 3 bases from J, the junction contained 8 bases not matched to a gene. This CDR3 region has 14 residues. The germline V gene encodes CDR1 SGHDT and CDR2 YYEEEE. The CDR3 spells CASRVTGVVYEQYF. In DNA, the CDR3 is TGTGCCAGCAGGGTAACAGGGGTTGTCTACGAGCAGTACTTC.

This chain connects TRBV11-3 to TRBJ2-1; 9 bases are shared with TRBD2. Trimming at V came to 2 bases and at J to 6 bases, leaving 5 bases not matched to a gene. Germline V gene sequence: CDR1 SGHNT, CDR2 YENEEA. The CDR3 contains 15 residues. CDR3 in amino acids: CASSLRAGGFNEQFF. The CDR3 nucleotides read TGTGCCAGCAGCTTACGAGCGGGAGGATTCAATGAGCAGTTCTTC.

The chain joins TRBV7-3 to TRBJ1-1, with D perhaps TRBD1 (6 bases). The germline gives CDR1 SGHTA, CDR2 FQGTGA. Trimming removed 8 bases at V and 1 base at J, with 11 bases between. The CDR3 is 13 residues long. CDR3 region: CASQWTANTEAFF. The CDR3 nucleotides are TGTGCCAGCCAATGGACAGCGAACACTGAAGCTTTCTTT.

This chain connects TRBV19 to TRBJ1-5; TRBD1 might be the D (5 bases). Trimming removed 3 bases at V and 7 bases at J, with 16 bases between. CDR3 size: 15 residues. Germline loops: CDR1 LNHDA, CDR2 SQIVND (reference sequence). Here the CDR3 reads CASSIRTTGRQPQHF. CDR3 nucleotides: TGTGCCAGTAGTATTCGGACTACAGGAAGACAGCCCCAGCATTTT. The entire variable domain, with the rest obtained from reference TRBV19 and TRBJ1-5, is as follows: DGGITQSPKYLFRKEGQNVTLSCEQNLNHDAMYWYRQDPGQGLRLIYYSQIVNDFQKGDIAEGYSVSREKKESFPLTVTSAQKNPTAFYLCASSIRTTGRQPQHFGDGTRLSIL.

A single count supports this clone. CDR3 region: CASIVRRNTEAFF. CDR3 DNA sequence: TGTGCCAGCATAGTCCGTCGGAACACTGAAGCTTTCTTT. The genes are TRBV2 and TRBJ1-1, with D hard to call. From germline, CDR1 is SNHLY and CDR2 FYNNEI. The CDR3 length is 13 residues. Trimming cost V 7 bases and J 1 base, with 10 bases left between them. Looking up the rest from reference TRBV2 and TRBJ1-1 gives the full variable domain: EPEVTQTPSHQVTQMGQEVILRCVPISNHLYFYWYRQILGQKVEFLVSFYNNEISEKSEIFDDQFSVERPDGSNFTLKIRSTKLEDSAMYFCASIVRRNTEAFFGQGTRLTVV.

The V and J genes are TRBV25-1 and TRBJ2-7; 10 bases align to TRBD1. V shed 4 bases and J 5 bases; nucleotides not matched to a gene: 14. Germline CDR1 and CDR2: MGHDK and SYGVNS. There are 17 residues in the CDR3. CDR3 bases: TGTGCCAGCAGTGCCTCTCCGCGGGACAGGGGTTTCCACGAGCAGTACTTC. Translation gives CASSASPRDRGFHEQYF.

Turning to this clone: One end of the junction is discordant with germline, which a read error may explain. V usage is TRBV6-4 and J usage is TRBJ2-5, with D hard to call. Germline assignment: CDR1 MRHNA and CDR2 SNTAGT. The CDR3 consists of 11 residues. The CDR3 DNA reads TGTGCCAGCAGTGACCAGGAGACCCAGTACTTC. Its translation is CASSDQETQYF.

The chain has TRBV6-6 and TRBJ2-7; D perhaps matches TRBD2 (6 bases). The germline CDR1 and CDR2 sequences are MNHNY and SVGAGI (reference sequence). The V and J ends lost 0 bases and 4 bases respectively, with 10 bases between them. The CDR3 has 14 residues. For the CDR3, the DNA is TGTGCCAGCAGTTACTCGATGGAGGGGTACGAGCAGTACTTC. Translation: CASSYSMEGYEQYF.

The rearrangement uses TRBV5-1 and TRBJ2-7; 7 bases fit TRBD2. CDR1 and CDR2 (germline): SGHRS, YFSETQ. V lost 2 bases and J lost 2; bases outside the gene matches: 4. The CDR3 is 14 amino acids. In DNA form, the CDR3 reads TGCGCCAGCAGCTTCACTGGGGGGGCCTACGAGCAGTACTTC. It yields the protein CASSFTGGAYEQYF.

This clone appeared once. The chain employs TRBV7-3 and TRBJ2-5, with 7 bases identical to TRBD2. Germline trimming cut 1 base from V and 5 bases from J; bases unmatched to any gene: 7. The CDR3 runs 15 residues. Germline lookup yields CDR1 SGHTA and CDR2 FQGTGA. CDR3 loop: CASSLSGLDGETQYF. The DNA of the CDR3 is TGTGCCAGCAGCTTAAGCGGACTAGACGGTGAGACCCAGTACTTC.

The J gene is TRBJ2-5, the V gene TRBV2; D not certain. From germline, CDR1 is SNHLY and CDR2 FYNNEI. The CDR3 runs to 12 residues. V was shortened by 5 bases and J by 3 bases, with 7 bases between the two germline ends. In DNA, the CDR3 is TGTGCCAGCAGTATGGCAGAAGAGACCCAGTACTTC. Translated: CASSMAEETQYF.

The rearrangement joins TRBV6-5 to TRBJ2-5; the match to TRBD2 covers 8 bases. Germline V CDR1 and CDR2: MNHEY, SVGAGI. V lost 8 bases to trimming and J lost 5 bases; unmatched junction nucleotides: 10. This CDR3 has 14 amino acids. The CDR3 here is CASAGGGIGETQYF. Here the CDR3 DNA reads TGTGCCAGCGCGGGGGGTGGTATTGGGGAGACCCAGTACTTC.

The chain recombines TRBV19 with TRBJ1-2; the match to TRBD1 covers 7 bases. With V trimmed by 6 bases and J by 7 bases, 11 bases remained unmatched. CDR1 and CDR2 (germline): LNHDA, SQIVND (reference sequence). The length of the CDR3 is 14 residues. The CDR3 spells CASSTDRDRGGYTF. In nucleotides, the CDR3 is TGTGCCAGTAGCACCGACAGGGATCGGGGTGGCTACACCTTC.

The rearrangement links TRBV6-5 to TRBJ2-1, with 12 bases that match TRBD2. V lost 0 bases to trimming and J lost 7 bases; unmatched junction nucleotides: 1. Looked up from germline, CDR1 is MNHEY and CDR2 is SVGAGI. This CDR3 has 15 residues. The CDR3 is CASSYSTSGSNEQFF. For the CDR3, the DNA is TGTGCCAGCAGTTACTCGACTAGCGGGAGTAATGAGCAGTTCTTC.

The V call is TRBV5-1, the J call TRBJ2-7; a weak D match, TRBD2 (6 bases). This CDR3 has 12 residues. Trimming shortened V by 4 bases and J by 4 bases, and 9 bases separated the two germline ends. CDR1 is SGHRS, CDR2 YFSETQ, per germline. CDR3 loop: CASSRRGYEQYF. The CDR3 DNA is TGCGCCAGCAGCCGGAGGGGATACGAGCAGTACTTC.

The genes are TRBV18 and TRBJ2-3; TRBD1 might be the D (6 bases). The CDR3 extends over 14 amino acids. The germline CDR1 and CDR2 sequences are KGHSH and LQKENI. The germline V and J ends were trimmed by 1 base and 2 bases, with 7 bases remaining between them. The CDR3 loop is CASSPRGHTDTQYF. CDR3 coding DNA: TGTGCCAGCTCACCACGGGGGCACACAGATACGCAGTATTTT.

The chain carries TRBV11-2 and TRBJ2-7; D possibly corresponds to TRBD1 (5 bases). V dropped 1 base and J dropped 2 bases, with 12 bases sitting between them. This CDR3 spans 15 amino acids. Per germline, CDR1 SGHAT and CDR2 FQNNGV. CDR3 protein: CASSLGQRRTYEQYF. CDR3 bases: TGTGCCAGCAGCTTAGGACAGCGTCGGACCTACGAGCAGTACTTC.

This chain links TRBV7-2 with TRBJ2-1, with TRBD2 as a possible D gene (6 bases). V dropped 2 bases and J dropped 5 bases, with 10 bases sitting between them. Germline V CDR1 and CDR2: SGHTA, FQGNSA. This CDR3 contains 14 residues. CDR3 residues: CASSLFASDNEQFF. CDR3 coding DNA: TGTGCCAGCAGCTTATTTGCTAGCGACAATGAGCAGTTCTTC.

The CDR3 nucleotides read TGTGCCAGCAGTTTCGGGGGGGTACCAGATACGCAGTATTTT. This gives the protein CASSFGGVPDTQYF. The chain uses TRBV27 and TRBJ2-3, with 8 bases aligning to TRBD2. The germline V gene encodes CDR1 MNHEY and CDR2 SMNVEV (reference sequence). The CDR3 has 14 residues. Unmatched junction bases numbered 3, after V lost 3 bases and J lost 4 bases.

The chain couples TRBV9 to TRBJ1-5; D possibly corresponds to TRBD1 (6 bases). Trimming stripped 1 base from V and 3 bases from J, with 11 bases between. The length of the CDR3 is 15 residues. Germline loops: CDR1 SGDLS, CDR2 YYNGEE. CDR3 in DNA: TGTGCCAGCAGCGTAAATGGGGGGGCCAATCAGCCCCAGCATTTT. It encodes CASSVNGGANQPQHF.

The rearrangement uses TRBV27 and TRBJ2-5, with TRBD1 matching over 9 bases. The J call is doubtful: the DNA matches TRBJ2-7 better. The CDR3 is made up of 14 amino acids. Germline CDR1 and CDR2: MNHEY and SMNVEV (reference sequence). The CDR3 DNA reads TGTGCCAGCAGTCTAACGACAGGGGGCTACGAGCAGTACTTC. Its protein product is CASSLTTGGYEQYF.

The rearrangement links TRBV28 to TRBJ1-2, with 7 bases aligning to TRBD1. The germline V gene encodes CDR1 MDHEN and CDR2 SYDVKM. The CDR3 runs 13 residues. V was clipped by 1 base and J by 8 bases; unmatched bases: 4. The CDR3 loop reads CASSLFRGEGYTF. The CDR3 DNA sequence: TGTGCCAGCAGTTTATTCAGGGGGGAAGGCTACACCTTC.

This chain connects TRBV9 to TRBJ1-5; D uncertain. Looked up from germline, CDR1 is SGDLS and CDR2 is YYNGEE. This CDR3 comprises 15 residues. Between the trimmed V and J ends, which lost 0 bases and 0 bases, there was a span of 7 bases. CDR3 nucleotides: TGTGCCAGCAGCGTAGGAGGAGTTAGCAATCAGCCCCAGCATTTT. Translation: CASSVGGVSNQPQHF.

The chain employs TRBV6-5 and TRBJ1-2; TRBD1 agrees at 9 bases. In germline, CDR1 is MNHEY, CDR2 SVGAGI. The CDR3 is 13 amino acids. The V gene end was trimmed by 5 bases and the J gene end by 5 bases; junction bases not matched to a gene: 3. The CDR3 DNA reads TGTGCCAGCAGTAGGGACAGGGAATATGGCTACACCTTC. It codes for CASSRDREYGYTF.

The chain combines TRBV5-6 with TRBJ2-1, with 7 bases lining up with TRBD2. J gave up 4 bases and V 2 bases, and 9 bases lay outside the gene matches. Germline V gives CDR1 SGHDT, CDR2 YYEEEE. The CDR3 runs to 16 residues. CDR3: CASSLTWREPYNEQFF. CDR3 DNA sequence: TGTGCCAGCAGCTTAACCTGGCGGGAGCCTTACAATGAGCAGTTCTTC.

The chain links TRBV11-2 to TRBJ2-1; TRBD2 aligns across 10 bases. Germline CDR1 and CDR2: SGHAT and FQNNGV. This CDR3 has 16 residues. Trimming cost V 5 bases and J 8 bases; bases outside gene matches: 12. This chain's CDR3 is CASSVLASGSRYEQFF. The CDR3 DNA follows: TGTGCCAGCAGCGTCTTAGCTAGCGGGAGTAGGTATGAGCAGTTCTTC.